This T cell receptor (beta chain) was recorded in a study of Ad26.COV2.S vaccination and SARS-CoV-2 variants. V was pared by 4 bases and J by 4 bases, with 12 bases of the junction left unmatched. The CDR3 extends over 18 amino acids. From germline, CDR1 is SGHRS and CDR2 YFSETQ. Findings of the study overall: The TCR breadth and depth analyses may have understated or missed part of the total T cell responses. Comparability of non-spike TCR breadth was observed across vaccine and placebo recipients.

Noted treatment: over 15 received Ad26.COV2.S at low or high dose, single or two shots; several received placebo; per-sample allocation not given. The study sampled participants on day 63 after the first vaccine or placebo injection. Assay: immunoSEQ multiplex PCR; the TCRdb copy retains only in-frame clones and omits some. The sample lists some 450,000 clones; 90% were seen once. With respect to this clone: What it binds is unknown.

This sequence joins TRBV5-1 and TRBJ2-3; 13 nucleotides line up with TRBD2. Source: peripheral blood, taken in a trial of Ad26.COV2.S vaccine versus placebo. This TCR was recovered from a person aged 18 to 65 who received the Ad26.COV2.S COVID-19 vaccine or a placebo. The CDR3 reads CASSTEAGGLAGADTQYF. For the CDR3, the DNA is TGCGCCAGCAGCACCGAAGCCGGAGGACTAGCGGGAGCAGATACGCAGTATTTT.